Below, 8 T cell receptor beta chains from the same sample are listed, as sequenced in a study of CXCR3-negative and CXCR3-positive naive CD8 T cells. UMI-labeled 5' RACE TRB cDNA libraries were prepared from the cells. TCRdb reworked the 5' RACE reads into one entry per CDR3 protein, no DNA. There are some 130,000 distinct CDR3 sequences in the sample, with approximately 0.29% held by the top ten. The sample consisted of naive CXCR3- CD8+ T cells from blood. Subset in this sample: CD45RO-CCR7+CD27+CD95- naive CD8+ T cells lacking CXCR3 (TNR3-). These receptors all stem from a human donor in good health. Some clones in this sample may be carry-over from other donors' samples.

This chain uses TRBV6-4 with TRBJ2-7; without DNA, the TCRdb call of TRBD2 cannot be checked. The germline CDR1 and CDR2 sequences are MRHNA and SNTAGT. The CDR3 runs to 15 residues. CDR3 sequence: CASRRAPRSSHEQYF.

The V and J genes are TRBV29-1 and TRBJ2-5; TCRdb names TRBD1, which stays unverified in the absence of DNA. This CDR3 comprises 14 residues. The germline V gene encodes CDR1 SQVTM and CDR2 ANQGSEA. The CDR3 here is CSVEGDRVTETQYF.

The CDR3 loop reads CASRGAGNIQYF. The chain joins TRBV7-9 to TRBJ2-4; no DNA is available, so the TRBD1 call from TCRdb remains unchecked. This CDR3 has 12 residues. Germline assignment: CDR1 SEHNR and CDR2 FQNEAQ (reference sequence).

The chain carries TRBV4-1 and TRBJ1-2; TCRdb picks TRBD1, but there is no DNA to check that call. The CDR3 is 17 residues long. Germline values: CDR1 MGHRA, CDR2 YSYEKL. This CDR3 reads CASSQEGGGIVNYGYTF.

The chain recombines TRBV7-8 with TRBJ2-5; TCRdb calls TRBD2, which cannot be checked without DNA. CDR1 and CDR2 (germline): SGHVS, FQNEAQ. This CDR3 has 16 residues. CDR3 amino acids: CASSLGVAGGEETQYF.

J is TRBJ1-1 and V is TRBV25-1. The CDR3 length is 16 residues. Germline CDR1 MGHDK, CDR2 SYGVNS. The CDR3 spells CASSNGPNRVNTEAFF.

This CDR3 reads CAWSSTGGWALYEQYF. The J gene is TRBJ2-7, the V gene TRBV30; TCRdb returns TRBD1, unconfirmable since there is no DNA. The CDR3 totals 16 residues. CDR1 is GTSNPN, CDR2 SVGIG, per germline (reference sequence).

The chain couples TRBV27 to TRBJ2-7; absent DNA, TCRdb's TRBD2 call cannot be checked. The CDR3 consists of 14 residues. Germline values: CDR1 MNHEY, CDR2 SMNVEV (reference sequence). The CDR3 spells CASSYDGALDEQYF.